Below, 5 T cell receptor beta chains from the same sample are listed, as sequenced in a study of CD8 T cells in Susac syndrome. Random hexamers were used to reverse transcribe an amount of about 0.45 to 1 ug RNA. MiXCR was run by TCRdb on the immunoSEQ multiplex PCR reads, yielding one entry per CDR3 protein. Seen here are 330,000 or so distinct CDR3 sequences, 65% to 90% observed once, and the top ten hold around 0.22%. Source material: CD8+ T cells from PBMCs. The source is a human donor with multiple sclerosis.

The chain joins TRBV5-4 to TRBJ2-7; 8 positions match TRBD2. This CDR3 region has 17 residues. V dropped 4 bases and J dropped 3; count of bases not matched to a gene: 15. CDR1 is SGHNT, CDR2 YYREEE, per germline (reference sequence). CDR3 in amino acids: CASSLGAGGPFFYEQYF. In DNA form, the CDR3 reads TGTGCCAGCAGCCTGGGGGCGGGAGGACCCTTTTTCTACGAGCAGTACTTC.

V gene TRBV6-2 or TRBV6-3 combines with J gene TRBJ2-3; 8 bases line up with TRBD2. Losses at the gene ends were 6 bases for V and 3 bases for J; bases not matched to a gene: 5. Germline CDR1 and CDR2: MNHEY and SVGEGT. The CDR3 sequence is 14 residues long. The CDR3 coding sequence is TGTGCCAGCAGCCAAGGCGGGGGGACAGATACGCAGTATTTT. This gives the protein CASSQGGGTDTQYF.

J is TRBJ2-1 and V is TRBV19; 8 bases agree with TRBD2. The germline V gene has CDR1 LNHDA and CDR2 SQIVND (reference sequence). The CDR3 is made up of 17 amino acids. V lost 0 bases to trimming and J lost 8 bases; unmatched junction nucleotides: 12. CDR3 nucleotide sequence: TGTGCCAGTAGTATAGACTTCCCCAGCGGGAGAGAGGATGAGCAGTTCTTC. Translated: CASSIDFPSGREDEQFF.

CDR3 nucleotides: TGCAGTGCCACTGACCACTATAGCAATCAGCCCCAGCATTTT. It is translated as CSATDHYSNQPQHF. The chain recombines TRBV20-1 with TRBJ1-5; D is undetermined. V was trimmed by 6 bases and J by 0 bases, leaving 12 bases between them. CDR3 length equals 14 residues. Germline V lookup: CDR1 DFQATT, CDR2 SNEGSKA (reference sequence).

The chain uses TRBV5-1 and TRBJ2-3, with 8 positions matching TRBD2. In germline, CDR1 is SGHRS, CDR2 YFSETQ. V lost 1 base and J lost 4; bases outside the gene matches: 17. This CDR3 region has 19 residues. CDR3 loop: CASSLPTDVAGRGPDTQYF. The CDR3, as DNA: TGCGCCAGCAGCTTGCCGACTGATGTAGCGGGGCGGGGCCCAGATACGCAGTATTTT. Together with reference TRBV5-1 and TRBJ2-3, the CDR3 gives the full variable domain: KAGVTQTPRYLIKTRGQQVTLSCSPISGHRSVSWYQQTPGQGLQFLFEYFSETQRNKGNFPGRFSGRQFSNSRSEMNVSTLELGDSALYLCASSLPTDVAGRGPDTQYFGPGTRLTVL.